The entry that follows covers one T cell receptor (beta chain) sequence. The source of the sample is a study of patients and donors after allogeneic stem cell transplantation. TCRdb ran MiXCR on the RT-PCR reads and lists one entry per CDR3 protein. The table records 200,000 to 250,000 distinct CDR3 sequences, around 14% of them present only once. Sample: blood, either unsorted or a sorted T cell fraction (not recorded which). This TCR was recovered from a human donor who was either an allogeneic HSCT recipient or a stem cell or donor lymphocyte infusion donor (not recorded which). It is not recorded whose cells these are; they may come from a transplant donor.

The DNA of the CDR3 is TGTGCCAGCATGAGGAGCGGGGGGGCGCATGAGCAGTTCTTC. Residues: CASMRSGGAHEQFF. This chain joins TRBV2 and TRBJ2-1, with 10 bases matching TRBD2. Germline V gives CDR1 SNHLY, CDR2 FYNNEI. V was pared by 7 bases and J by 8 bases, with 8 bases of the junction left unmatched. This CDR3 spans 14 amino acids.